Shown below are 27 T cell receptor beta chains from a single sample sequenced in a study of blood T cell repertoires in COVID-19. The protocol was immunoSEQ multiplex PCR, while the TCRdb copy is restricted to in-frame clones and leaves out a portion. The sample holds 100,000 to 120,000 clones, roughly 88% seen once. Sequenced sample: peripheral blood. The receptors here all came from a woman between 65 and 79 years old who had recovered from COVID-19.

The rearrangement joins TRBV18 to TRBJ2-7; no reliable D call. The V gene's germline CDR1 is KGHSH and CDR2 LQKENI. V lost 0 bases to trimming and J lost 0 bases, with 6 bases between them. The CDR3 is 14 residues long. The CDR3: CASSPPHYSYEQYF. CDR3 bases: TGTGCCAGCTCACCACCTCACTACTCCTACGAGCAGTACTTC.

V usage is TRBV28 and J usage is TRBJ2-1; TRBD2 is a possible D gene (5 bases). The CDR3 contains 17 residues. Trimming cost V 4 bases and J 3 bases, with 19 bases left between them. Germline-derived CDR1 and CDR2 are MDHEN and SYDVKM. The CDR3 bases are TGTGCCAGCAGTTCCAAATACGCGGGCGCCAACTACAATGAGCAGTTCTTC. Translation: CASSSKYAGANYNEQFF.

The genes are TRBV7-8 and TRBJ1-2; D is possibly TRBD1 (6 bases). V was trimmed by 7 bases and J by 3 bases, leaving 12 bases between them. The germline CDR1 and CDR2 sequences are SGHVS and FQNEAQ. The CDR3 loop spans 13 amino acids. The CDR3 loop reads CASTPQGDYGYTF. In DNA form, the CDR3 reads TGTGCCAGCACGCCACAGGGTGACTATGGCTACACCTTC.

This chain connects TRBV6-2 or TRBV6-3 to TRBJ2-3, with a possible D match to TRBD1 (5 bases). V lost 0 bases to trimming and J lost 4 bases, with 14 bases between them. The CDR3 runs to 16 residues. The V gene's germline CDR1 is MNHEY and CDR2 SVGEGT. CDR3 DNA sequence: TGTGCCAGCAGTTACTCGCCCAGGGCCGTGGCAGATACGCAGTATTTT. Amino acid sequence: CASSYSPRAVADTQYF.

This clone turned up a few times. The CDR3 here is CASSQGWGQGISEQYF. The CDR3 DNA follows: TGTGCCAGCAGCCAAGGCTGGGGACAGGGCATCTCCGAGCAGTACTTC. The genes are TRBV14 and TRBJ2-7, with TRBD1 matching over 9 bases. Germline values: CDR1 SGHDN, CDR2 FVKESK. Trimming at V came to 1 base and at J to 6 bases, leaving 10 bases not matched to a gene. CDR3 length equals 16 residues.

The CDR3: CASSQGKRGPTDTQYF. The CDR3 coding sequence is TGTGCCAGCAGCCAAGGCAAGCGGGGGCCCACAGATACGCAGTATTTT. The chain combines TRBV3-1 (or the pseudogene TRBV3-2) with TRBJ2-3; 8 bases are shared with TRBD2. This CDR3 has 16 amino acids. Trimming removed 1 base from V and 2 bases from J; junction bases left unmatched: 5. The germline V gene has CDR1 LGHDT and CDR2 YNNKEL (reference sequence).

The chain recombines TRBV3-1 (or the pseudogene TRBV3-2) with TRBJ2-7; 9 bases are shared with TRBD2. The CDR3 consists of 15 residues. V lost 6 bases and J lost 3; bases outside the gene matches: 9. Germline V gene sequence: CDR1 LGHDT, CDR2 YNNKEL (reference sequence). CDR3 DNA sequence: TGTGCCAGCAGTGCCTCGGGACTAGCTAGCTACGAGCAGTACTTC. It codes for CASSASGLASYEQYF.

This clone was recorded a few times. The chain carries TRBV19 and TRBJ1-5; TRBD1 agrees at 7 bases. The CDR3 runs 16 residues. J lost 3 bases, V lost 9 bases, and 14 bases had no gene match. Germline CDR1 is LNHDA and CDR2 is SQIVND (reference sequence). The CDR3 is CASRQLGQADNQPQHF. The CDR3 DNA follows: TGTGCCAGCCGGCAGTTAGGACAGGCGGACAATCAGCCCCAGCATTTT.

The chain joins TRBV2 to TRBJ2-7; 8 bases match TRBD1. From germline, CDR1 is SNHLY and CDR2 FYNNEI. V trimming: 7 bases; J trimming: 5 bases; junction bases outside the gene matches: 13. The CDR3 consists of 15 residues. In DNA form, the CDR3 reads TGTGCCAGCACTAGGTGGGGAGGACAGGGCGACGAGCAGTACTTC. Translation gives CASTRWGGQGDEQYF. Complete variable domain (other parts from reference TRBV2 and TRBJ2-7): EPEVTQTPSHQVTQMGQEVILRCVPISNHLYFYWYRQILGQKVEFLVSFYNNEISEKSEIFDDQFSVERPDGSNFTLKIRSTKLEDSAMYFCASTRWGGQGDEQYFGPGTRLTVT.

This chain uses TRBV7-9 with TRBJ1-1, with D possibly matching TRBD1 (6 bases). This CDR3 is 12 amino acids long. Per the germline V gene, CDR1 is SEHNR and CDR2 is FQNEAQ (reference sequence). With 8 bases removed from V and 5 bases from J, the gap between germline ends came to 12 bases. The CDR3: CASLRGGTEAFF. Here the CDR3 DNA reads TGTGCCAGCTTGAGAGGGGGAACTGAAGCTTTCTTT.

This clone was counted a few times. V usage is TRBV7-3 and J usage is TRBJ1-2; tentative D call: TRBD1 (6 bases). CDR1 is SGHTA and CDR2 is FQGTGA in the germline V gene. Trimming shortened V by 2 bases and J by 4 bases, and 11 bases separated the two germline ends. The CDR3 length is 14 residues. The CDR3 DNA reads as TGTGCCAGCAGCTTACAGGGACAAGGCTATGGCTACACCTTC. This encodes CASSLQGQGYGYTF.

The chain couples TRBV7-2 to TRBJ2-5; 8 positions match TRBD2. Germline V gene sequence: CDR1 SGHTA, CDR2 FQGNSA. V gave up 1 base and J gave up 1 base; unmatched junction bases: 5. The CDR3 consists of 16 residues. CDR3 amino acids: CASSLVATSGQETQYF. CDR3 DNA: TGTGCCAGCAGCTTAGTGGCAACTAGCGGCCAAGAGACCCAGTACTTC. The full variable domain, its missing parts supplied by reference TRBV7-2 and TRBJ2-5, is GAGVSQSPSNKVTEKGKDVELRCDPISGHTALYWYRQSLGQGLEFLIYFQGNSAPDKSGLPSDRFSAERTGGSVSTLTIQRTQQEDSAVYLCASSLVATSGQETQYFGPGTRLLVL.

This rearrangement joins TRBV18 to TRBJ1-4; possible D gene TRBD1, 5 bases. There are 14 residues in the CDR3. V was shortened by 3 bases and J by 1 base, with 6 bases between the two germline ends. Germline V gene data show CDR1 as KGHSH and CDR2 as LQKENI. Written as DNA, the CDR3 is TGTGCCAGCTCACCTCAGGGAACTAATGAAAAACTGTTTTTT. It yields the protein CASSPQGTNEKLFF.

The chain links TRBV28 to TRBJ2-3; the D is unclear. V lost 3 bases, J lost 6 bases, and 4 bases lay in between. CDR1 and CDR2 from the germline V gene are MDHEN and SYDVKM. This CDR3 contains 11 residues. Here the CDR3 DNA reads TGTGCCAGCAGTTTCGTCGATACGCAGTATTTT. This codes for CASSFVDTQYF.

The DNA for the CDR3 is TGTGCCAGCAGTGAAGTCAGGCAGGGTAGCGAAAAACTGTTTTTT. Its translation: CASSEVRQGSEKLFF. This chain links TRBV6-1 with TRBJ1-4; D is perhaps TRBD1 (5 bases). This CDR3 has 15 residues. Germline loops: CDR1 MNHNS, CDR2 SASEGT. Trimming removed 1 base at V and 8 bases at J, with 14 bases between.

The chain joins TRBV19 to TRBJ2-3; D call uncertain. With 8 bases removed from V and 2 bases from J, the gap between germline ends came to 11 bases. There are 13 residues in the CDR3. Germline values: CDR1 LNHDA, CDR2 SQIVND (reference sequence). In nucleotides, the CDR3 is TGTGCCAGTTCCGACACAAACACAGATACGCAGTATTTT. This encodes CASSDTNTDTQYF.

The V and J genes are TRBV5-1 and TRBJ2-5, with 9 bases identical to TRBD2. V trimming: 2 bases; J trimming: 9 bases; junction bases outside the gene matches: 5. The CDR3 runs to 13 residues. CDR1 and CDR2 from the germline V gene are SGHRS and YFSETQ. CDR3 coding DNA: TGCGCCAGCAGCTTACAGAGCGGGGGGTCCCAGTACTTC. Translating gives CASSLQSGGSQYF.

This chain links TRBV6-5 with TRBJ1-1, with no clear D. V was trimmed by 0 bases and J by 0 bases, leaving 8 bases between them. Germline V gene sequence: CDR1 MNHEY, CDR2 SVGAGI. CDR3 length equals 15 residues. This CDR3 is CASSYSSLVNTEAFF. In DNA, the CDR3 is TGTGCCAGCAGTTACTCGAGCCTGGTGAACACTGAAGCTTTCTTT.

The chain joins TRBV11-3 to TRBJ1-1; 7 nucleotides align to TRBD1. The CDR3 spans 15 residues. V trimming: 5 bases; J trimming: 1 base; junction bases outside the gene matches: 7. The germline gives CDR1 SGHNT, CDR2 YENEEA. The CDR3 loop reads CASSLTGTENTEAFF. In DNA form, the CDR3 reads TGTGCCAGCAGCCTAACCGGGACAGAGAACACTGAAGCTTTCTTT.

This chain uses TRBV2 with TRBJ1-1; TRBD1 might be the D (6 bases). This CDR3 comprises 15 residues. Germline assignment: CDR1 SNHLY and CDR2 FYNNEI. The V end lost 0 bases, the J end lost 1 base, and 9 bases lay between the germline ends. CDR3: CASSEAQGRNTEAFF. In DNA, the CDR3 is TGTGCCAGCAGTGAAGCACAGGGAAGGAACACTGAAGCTTTCTTT.

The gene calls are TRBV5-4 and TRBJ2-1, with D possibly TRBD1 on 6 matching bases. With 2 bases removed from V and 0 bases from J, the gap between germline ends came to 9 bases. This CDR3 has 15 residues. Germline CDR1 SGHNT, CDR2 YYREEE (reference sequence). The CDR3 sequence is CASSFSDSSYNEQFF. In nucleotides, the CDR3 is TGTGCCAGCAGCTTCTCGGACAGCTCCTACAATGAGCAGTTCTTC.

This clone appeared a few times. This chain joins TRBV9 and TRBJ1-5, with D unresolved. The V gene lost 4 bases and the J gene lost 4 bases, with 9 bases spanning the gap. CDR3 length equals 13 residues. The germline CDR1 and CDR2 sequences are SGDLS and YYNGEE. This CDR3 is CASSRGTNQPQHF. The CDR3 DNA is TGTGCCAGCAGCCGGGGTACTAATCAGCCCCAGCATTTT. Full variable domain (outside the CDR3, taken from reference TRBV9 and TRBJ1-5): DSGVTQTPKHLITATGQRVTLRCSPRSGDLSVYWYQQSLDQGLQFLIQYYNGEERAKGNILERFSAQQFPDLHSELNLSSLELGDSALYFCASSRGTNQPQHFGDGTRLSIL.

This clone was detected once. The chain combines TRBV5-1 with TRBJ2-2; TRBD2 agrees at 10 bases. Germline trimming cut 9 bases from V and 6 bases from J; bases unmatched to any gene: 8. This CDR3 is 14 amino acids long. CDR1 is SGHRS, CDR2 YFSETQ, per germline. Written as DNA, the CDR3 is TGCGCCACCCGTCCCGGGACTAGCGCCGGGGAGCTGTTTTTT. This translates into CATRPGTSAGELFF.

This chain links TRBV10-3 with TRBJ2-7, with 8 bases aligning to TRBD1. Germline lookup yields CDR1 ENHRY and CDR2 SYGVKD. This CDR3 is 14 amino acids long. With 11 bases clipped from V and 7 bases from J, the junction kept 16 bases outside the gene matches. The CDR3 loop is CAGPRDRRTGEQYF. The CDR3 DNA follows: TGTGCCGGACCCCGGGACAGGCGGACTGGGGAGCAGTACTTC.

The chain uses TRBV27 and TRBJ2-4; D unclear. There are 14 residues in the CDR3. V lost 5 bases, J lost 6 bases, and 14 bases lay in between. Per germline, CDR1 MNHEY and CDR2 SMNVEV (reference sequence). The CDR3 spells CASSPFRALNIQYF. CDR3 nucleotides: TGTGCCAGCAGTCCCTTCCGAGCCCTAAACATTCAGTACTTC.

The CDR3 is CASSQARDTEAFF. CDR3 nucleotides: TGCGCCAGCAGTCAAGCGAGGGACACTGAAGCTTTCTTT. This sequence joins TRBV23-1 and TRBJ1-1; D ambiguous. TRBV23-1 is given ORF status, its function remaining uncertain. The CDR3 is made up of 13 amino acids. V shed 2 bases and J shed 3 bases, with 7 bases lying between them.

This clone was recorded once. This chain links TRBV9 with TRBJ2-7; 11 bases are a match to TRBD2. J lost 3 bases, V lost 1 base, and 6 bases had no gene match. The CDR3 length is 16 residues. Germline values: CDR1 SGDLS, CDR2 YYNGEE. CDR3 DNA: TGTGCCAGCAGCGTACCACTAGCGGGGGAGTTCTACGAGCAGTACTTC. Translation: CASSVPLAGEFYEQYF. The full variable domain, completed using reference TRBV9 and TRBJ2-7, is DSGVTQTPKHLITATGQRVTLRCSPRSGDLSVYWYQQSLDQGLQFLIQYYNGEERAKGNILERFSAQQFPDLHSELNLSSLELGDSALYFCASSVPLAGEFYEQYFGPGTRLTVT.